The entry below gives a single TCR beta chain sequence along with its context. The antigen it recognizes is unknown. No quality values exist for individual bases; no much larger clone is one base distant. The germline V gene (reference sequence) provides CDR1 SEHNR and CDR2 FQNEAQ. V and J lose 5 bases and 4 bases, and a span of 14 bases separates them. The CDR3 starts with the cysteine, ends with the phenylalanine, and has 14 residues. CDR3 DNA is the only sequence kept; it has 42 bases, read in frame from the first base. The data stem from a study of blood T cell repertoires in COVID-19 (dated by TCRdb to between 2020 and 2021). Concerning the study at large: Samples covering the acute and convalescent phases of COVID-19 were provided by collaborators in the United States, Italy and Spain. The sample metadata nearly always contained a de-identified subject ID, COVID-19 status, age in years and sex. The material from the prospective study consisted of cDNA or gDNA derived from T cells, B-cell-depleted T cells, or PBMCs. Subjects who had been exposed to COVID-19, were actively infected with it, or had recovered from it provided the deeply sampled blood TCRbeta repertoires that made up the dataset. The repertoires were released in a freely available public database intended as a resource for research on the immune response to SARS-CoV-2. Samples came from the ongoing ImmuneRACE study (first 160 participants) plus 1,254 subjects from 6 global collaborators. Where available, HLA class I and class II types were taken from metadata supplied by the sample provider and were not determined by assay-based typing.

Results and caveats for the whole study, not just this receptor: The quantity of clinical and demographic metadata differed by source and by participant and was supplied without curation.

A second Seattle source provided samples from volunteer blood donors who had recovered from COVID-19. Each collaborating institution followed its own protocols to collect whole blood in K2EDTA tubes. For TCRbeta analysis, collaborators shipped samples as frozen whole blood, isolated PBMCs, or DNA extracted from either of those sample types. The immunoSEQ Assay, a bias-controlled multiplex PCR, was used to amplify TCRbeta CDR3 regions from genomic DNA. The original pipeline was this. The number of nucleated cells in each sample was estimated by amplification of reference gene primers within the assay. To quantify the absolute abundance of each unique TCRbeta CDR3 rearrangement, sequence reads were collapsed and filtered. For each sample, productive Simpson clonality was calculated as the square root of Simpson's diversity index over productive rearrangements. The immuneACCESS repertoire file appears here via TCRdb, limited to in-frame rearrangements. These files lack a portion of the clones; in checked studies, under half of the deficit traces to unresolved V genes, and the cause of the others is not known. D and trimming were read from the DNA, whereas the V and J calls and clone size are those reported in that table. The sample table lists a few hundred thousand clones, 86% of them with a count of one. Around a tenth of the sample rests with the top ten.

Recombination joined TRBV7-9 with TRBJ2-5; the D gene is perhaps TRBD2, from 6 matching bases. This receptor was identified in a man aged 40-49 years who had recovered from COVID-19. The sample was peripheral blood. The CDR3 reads CASSTPVGGETQYF. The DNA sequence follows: TGTGCCAGCAGCACCCCGGTGGGGGGAGAGACCCAGTACTTC.